This TCR beta chain was sequenced for a study of blood T cell repertoires in COVID-19. For the study at large: Collection of acute and convalescent COVID-19 samples took place in the United States, Italy and Spain. PBMCs, B-cell-depleted T cells, or T cells were the source of the cDNA or gDNA that made up the material.

The CDR3 spans 19 residues. Germline CDR1 SGHAT, CDR2 FQNNGV. Trimming cost V 4 bases and J 2 bases; bases outside gene matches: 18. Original handling: Nucleated cell counts were estimated from reference gene primer amplification. Here immunoSEQ multiplex PCR was the method, and the copy in TCRdb shows in-frame clones only, minus some. V, J and clone size derive from that table, while D and trimming were established from the DNA sequence. The table lists approximately 61,000 clones, roughly 84% of them singletons, with roughly 10% in the top ten. Enrolment of Seattle patients took place during active infection, and they were followed longitudinally.

Sequenced: peripheral blood. The chain carries TRBV11-2 and TRBJ1-2; 8 bases are shared with TRBD1. This clonotype originated in a man aged 50 to 59 with COVID-19, enrolled during active disease. The DNA for the CDR3 is TGTGCCAGCAGCTCGGATCCGGGACAGGATCACCGGCCCAACTATGGCTACACCTTC. This sequence encodes CASSSDPGQDHRPNYGYTF.